The TCR beta chain described here comes from a study of T cell responses to AZD1222 COVID-19 vaccine. About this clone itself: The antigen remains unidentified.

Profiling relied on immunoSEQ multiplex PCR, and the TCRdb table lists in-frame clones only, not all of them. Among 120,000 to 150,000 clones listed, about 90% were seen once. Study results and limitations: CD4 TCRs linked to vaccination spanned spike, dominating at 160-218 and 743-854.

The TCR was taken from an adult who received the AZD1222 COVID-19 vaccine. This material consisted of peripheral blood, taken 28 days after the second AZD1222 dose.

The CDR3 DNA is TGTGCCAGCAGCTTGTTCTACTCGGGACCAAGCAATCAGCCCCAGCATTTT. It specifies CASSLFYSGPSNQPQHF. J is TRBJ1-5 and V is TRBV5-6; tentative D call: TRBD1 (5 bases). The germline V gene encodes CDR1 SGHDT and CDR2 YYEEEE. This CDR3 has 17 residues. Deletions cut 1 base from V and 1 base from J, with 15 bases between.